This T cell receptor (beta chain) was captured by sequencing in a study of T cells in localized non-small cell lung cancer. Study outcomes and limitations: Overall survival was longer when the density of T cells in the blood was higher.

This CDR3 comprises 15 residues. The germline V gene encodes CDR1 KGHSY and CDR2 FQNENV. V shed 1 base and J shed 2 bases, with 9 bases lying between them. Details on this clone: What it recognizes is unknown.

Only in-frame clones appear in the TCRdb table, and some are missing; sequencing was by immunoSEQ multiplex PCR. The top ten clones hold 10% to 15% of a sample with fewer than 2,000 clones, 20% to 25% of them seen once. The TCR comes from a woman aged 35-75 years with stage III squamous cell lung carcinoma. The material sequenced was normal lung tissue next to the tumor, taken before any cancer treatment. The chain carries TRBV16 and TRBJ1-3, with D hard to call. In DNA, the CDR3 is TGTGCCAGCAGCCAATTCCTAGGAACTGGAAACACCATATATTTT. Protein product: CASSQFLGTGNTIYF.